This T cell receptor beta chain was documented in a study of OX40 agonist ivuxolimab in advanced cancers. Study as a whole: Patients received intravenous ivuxolimab every 2 weeks at 0.01 to 10 mg/kg.

Libraries were prepared by immunoSEQ multiplex PCR; TCRdb keeps only in-frame clonotypes and omits some of them. The table has tens of thousands of clones, about 80% seen once; the top ten hold 6% to 8%. Trimming removed 4 bases from V and 2 bases from J, with 8 bases in between. This CDR3 has 13 amino acids. The germline CDR1 and CDR2 sequences are MNHEY and SMNVEV (reference sequence). Sampling times: baseline, cycle 4 day 1, cycle 7 day 1. This sequence joins TRBV27 and TRBJ1-1; D remains unclear. This clonotype was obtained from an adult with an advanced solid tumor such as melanoma, head and neck, liver or kidney cancer. The sample here was CD4+ or CD8+ T cells sorted from blood, taken in a trial of the OX40 agonist ivuxolimab. CDR3 sequence: CASSSGVNTEAFF. The CDR3 coding sequence is TGTGCCAGCAGTTCTGGGGTAAACACTGAAGCTTTCTTT.